This T cell receptor beta chain was recorded in a study of technical replicates of blood from a few donors. The table came from immunoSEQ multiplex PCR; TCRdb's copy has only in-frame clones and leaves some out. The table includes more than 65,000 clones, approximately 96% detected once. Germline CDR1 MNHEY, CDR2 SMNVEV (reference sequence). The CDR3 consists of 14 residues. The V and J ends lost 5 bases and 7 bases, in that order; junction bases with no gene match: 7. This chain uses TRBV27 with TRBJ1-5; TRBD1 agrees at 8 bases. The sequence derives from a human donor in good health. Sequencing input: T cells isolated from PBMCs. The CDR3 nucleotides are TGTGCCAGCAGTAGCAGGGGGCATGGGCAGCCCCAGCATTTT. Translating gives CASSSRGHGQPQHF.